One and the same sample provided the 26 T cell receptor beta chains below, sequenced in a study of cytomegalovirus exposure and HLA in healthy donors. PCR was performed using 60 Vbeta and 13 Jbeta primers. Some clones are missing from TCRdb's copy, which holds only in-frame ones; the method was immunoSEQ multiplex PCR. In the table there are approximately 130,000 clones, just under 85% of which are singletons. The material sequenced was PBMCs. These receptor sequences come from a boy between 2 and 15 years old in good health and CMV-seronegative.

The V gene is TRBV11-2, the J gene TRBJ2-5; D may be TRBD2 (6 bases). The CDR3 consists of 14 residues. V lost 3 bases and J 4 bases, leaving 12 bases between the germline ends. Germline-derived CDR1 and CDR2 are SGHAT and FQNNGV. CDR3 nucleotide sequence: TGTGCCAGCAGCTTGAATAGCGGTGGAGAGACCCAGTACTTC. It yields the protein CASSLNSGGETQYF.

The rearrangement joins TRBV30 to TRBJ2-3, with 9 nucleotides matching TRBD2. CDR3 length: 12 residues. Trimming cost V 1 base and J 9 bases; bases outside gene matches: 2. Per germline, CDR1 GTSNPN and CDR2 SVGIG (reference sequence). Here the CDR3 DNA reads TGTGCCTGGAGTGACCTAGCGGGGACGCAGTATTTT. As protein: CAWSDLAGTQYF. Full variable domain (remainder filled in from reference TRBV30 and TRBJ2-3): SQTIHQWPATLVQPVGSPLSLECTVEGTSNPNLYWYRQAAGRGLQLLFYSVGIGQISSEVPQNLSASRPQDRQFILSSKKLLLSDSGFYLCAWSDLAGTQYFGPGTRLTVL.

J is TRBJ2-1 and V is TRBV7-8, with 9 bases that match TRBD2. The CDR3 is 16 residues long. V shed 5 bases, J shed 6 bases, and the junction held 11 bases outside the gene matches. The germline V gene has CDR1 SGHVS and CDR2 FQNEAQ. DNA of the CDR3: TGTGCCAGCAGCCCTAGCCAGCGGGGGGCTTCCAATGAGCAGTTCTTC. It is translated as CASSPSQRGASNEQFF.

This chain joins TRBV10-3 and TRBJ2-5; possible D gene TRBD1, 5 bases. The DNA end is more similar to TRBJ2-7, so the J call may be wrong. Germline lookup yields CDR1 ENHRY and CDR2 SYGVKD. CDR3 length: 17 residues. Written as DNA, the CDR3 is TGTGCCATCAGTGAGTCGTGGGGCCAAGGGTATACCTACGAGCAGTACTTC. Its translation is CAISESWGQGYTYEQYF.

The rearrangement uses TRBV9 and TRBJ1-2; TRBD1 agrees at 7 bases. The CDR3 sequence is 14 residues long. V dropped 0 bases and J dropped 2; count of bases not matched to a gene: 1. Germline V lookup: CDR1 SGDLS, CDR2 YYNGEE. CDR3 amino acids: CASSVATGNYGYTF. As DNA, the CDR3 is TGTGCCAGCAGCGTAGCGACAGGGAACTATGGCTACACCTTC.

J is TRBJ1-1 and V is TRBV7-2; D is unclear. This CDR3 spans 13 amino acids. CDR1 is SGHTA, CDR2 FQGNSA, per germline. Trimming stripped 2 bases from V and 1 base from J, with 5 bases between. CDR3 region: CASSLIRNTEAFF. Here the CDR3 DNA reads TGTGCCAGCAGCTTAATCAGGAACACTGAAGCTTTCTTT.

The rearrangement uses TRBV4-1 and TRBJ2-1; 7 bases fit TRBD1. Germline CDR1 MGHRA, CDR2 YSYEKL. The CDR3 extends over 16 amino acids. The J segment lost 2 bases and the V segment lost 5 bases, leaving 9 bases of the junction unmatched. CDR3: CASSYDRVGTYNEQFF. CDR3 bases: TGCGCCAGCAGCTACGACAGGGTAGGCACCTACAATGAGCAGTTCTTC.

The chain carries TRBV25-1 and TRBJ1-4; possible D gene TRBD1, 5 bases. This CDR3 comprises 14 residues. The V gene's germline CDR1 is MGHDK and CDR2 SYGVNS. Trimming removed 4 bases from V and 1 base from J, with 7 bases in between. DNA for the CDR3: TGTGCCAGCAGTGCGGGGGTAACTAATGAAAAACTGTTTTTT. Encoded protein: CASSAGVTNEKLFF.

The chain couples TRBV9 to TRBJ2-2; TRBD2 matches 11 bases. This CDR3 spans 19 amino acids. CDR1 and CDR2 from the germline V gene are SGDLS and YYNGEE. Losses at the gene ends were 3 bases for V and 1 base for J; bases not matched to a gene: 11. CDR3 sequence reads: CASSEPPGLAVRNTGELFF. The CDR3 bases are TGTGCCAGCAGCGAACCTCCGGGACTAGCGGTTCGGAACACCGGGGAGCTGTTTTTT.

This clone was found a few times. This chain links TRBV11-2 with TRBJ1-3, with D uncertain. The length of the CDR3 is 16 residues. Germline CDR1 and CDR2: SGHAT and FQNNGV. Trimming removed 1 base from V and 0 bases from J, with 10 bases in between. The CDR3 loop reads CASSLVRTDSGNTIYF. The CDR3 bases are TGTGCCAGCAGCTTAGTTCGCACTGACTCTGGAAACACCATATATTTT. The variable domain in full, with the rest retrieved from reference TRBV11-2 and TRBJ1-3, is EAGVAQSPRYKIIEKRQSVAFWCNPISGHATLYWYQQILGQGPKLLIQFQNNGVVDDSQLPKDRFSAERLKGVDSTLKIQPAKLEDSAVYLCASSLVRTDSGNTIYFGEGSWLTVV.

This clone was found a few times. The chain recombines TRBV4-3 with TRBJ2-7; 9 positions agree with TRBD1. Germline V gene sequence: CDR1 LGHNA, CDR2 YSLEER. The CDR3 extends over 17 amino acids. The V segment lost 1 base and the J segment 4 bases; nucleotides outside the gene matches: 11. The CDR3 DNA follows: TGCGCCAGCAGCCAAGGGACAGGGGCCCCAGGGATGTACGAGCAGTACTTC. As protein: CASSQGTGAPGMYEQYF.

This clone has just one count. This chain uses TRBV7-8 with TRBJ1-2, with TRBD1 matching 7 bases. This CDR3 is 18 amino acids long. J lost 2 bases, V lost 5 bases, and 17 bases had no gene match. The V gene's germline CDR1 is SGHVS and CDR2 FQNEAQ. The CDR3 bases are TGTGCCAGCAGCCTCGATTGGCAGGGGGTATCATTAAACTATGGCTACACCTTC. Its protein product is CASSLDWQGVSLNYGYTF.

The J gene is TRBJ2-2, the V gene TRBV18, with TRBD1 as a possible D gene (7 bases). The V gene's germline CDR1 is KGHSH and CDR2 LQKENI. Trimming took off 8 bases at V and 2 bases at J, with 12 bases between the two ends. The CDR3 length is 14 residues. DNA for the CDR3: TGTGCCAGCGCGGGACAGTGTAACACCGGGGAGCTGTTTTTT. This codes for CASAGQCNTGELFF.

The V call is TRBV5-1, the J call TRBJ2-4; 7 bases are a match to TRBD1. CDR1 is SGHRS and CDR2 is YFSETQ in the germline V gene. V lost 0 bases, J lost 6 bases, and 0 bases stayed unmatched. The CDR3 is made up of 13 amino acids. Written as DNA, the CDR3 is TGCGCCAGCAGCTTGGGACAGGGAAACATTCAGTACTTC. It specifies CASSLGQGNIQYF.

This chain connects TRBV5-8 to TRBJ1-4; 8 nucleotides agree with TRBD1. Trimming at V came to 3 bases and at J to 3 bases, leaving 4 bases not matched to a gene. Germline assignment: CDR1 SGHTS and CDR2 YDEGEE. The CDR3 sequence is 15 residues long. The CDR3 bases are TGTGCCAGCAGCTGGCAGGGGGCGCCTAATGAAAAACTGTTTTTT. Translation: CASSWQGAPNEKLFF.

The chain recombines TRBV19 with TRBJ1-1, with a tentative D call TRBD1 (6 bases). V gave up 6 bases and J gave up 3 bases, with 11 bases separating them. The CDR3 spans 13 residues. In germline, CDR1 is LNHDA, CDR2 SQIVND (reference sequence). The DNA of the CDR3 is TGTGCCAGTAGCGAGGGACACTACACTGAAGCTTTCTTT. This encodes CASSEGHYTEAFF.

V and J are TRBV18 and TRBJ2-1; TRBD1 is a possible D gene (5 bases). The V end lost 3 bases, the J end lost 9 bases, and 6 bases lay between the germline ends. Per germline, CDR1 KGHSH and CDR2 LQKENI. This CDR3 has 11 residues. The DNA for the CDR3 is TGTGCCAGCTCACCGGGGCGTGAGCAGTTCTTC. It specifies CASSPGREQFF.

The chain carries TRBV13 and TRBJ2-2, with D possibly TRBD1 on 6 matching bases. The ends were cut back, 3 bases at V and 9 bases at J, with 8 bases in the middle. The CDR3 covers 12 residues. Germline V gene sequence: CDR1 PRHDT, CDR2 FYEKMQ (reference sequence). The DNA of the CDR3 is TGTGCCAGCAGCTTTGGGGGCCGGGAGCTGTTTTTT. Translated: CASSFGGRELFF.

The chain combines TRBV21-1 with TRBJ2-7; the table's D gene call, TRBD1, was not cross checked with the DNA. TRBV21-1 is tagged as a pseudogene. CDR3 length equals 15 residues. The CDR3 protein is CASSKAGRRFYEQYV. In DNA, the CDR3 is TGTGCCAGCAGCAAAGCGGGGCGTCGTTTCTACGAGCAGTACGTC.

The chain employs TRBV27 and TRBJ2-2; D call uncertain. Between the trimmed V and J ends, which lost 2 bases and 2 bases, there was a span of 6 bases. Germline CDR1 MNHEY, CDR2 SMNVEV (reference sequence). This CDR3 is built from 14 residues. The CDR3 sequence is CASSLLLNTGELFF. The CDR3 DNA sequence: TGTGCCAGCAGTTTACTCTTAAACACCGGGGAGCTGTTTTTT.

V gene TRBV18 combines with J gene TRBJ2-7; maybe TRBD2 (6 bases). The germline V and J ends were trimmed by 5 bases and 0 bases, with 20 bases remaining between them. Germline CDR1 KGHSH, CDR2 LQKENI. The CDR3 is 17 amino acids. CDR3 nucleotide sequence: TGTGCCAGCTCATCCTCCCTTTTCCGGGGGACCTCCTACGAGCAGTACTTC. This gives the protein CASSSSLFRGTSYEQYF.

The CDR3 nucleotides are TGTGCCAGCAGTGACGTAAACAGCCAAGAGACCCAGTACTTC. Translation: CASSDVNSQETQYF. V usage is TRBV6-1 and J usage is TRBJ2-5; D is ambiguous. The CDR3 extends over 14 amino acids. Germline V CDR1 and CDR2: MNHNS, SASEGT. V dropped 3 bases and J dropped 1 base, with 9 bases sitting between them.

The gene calls are TRBV7-8 and TRBJ1-5; the D gene is possibly TRBD1 (6 bases). Germline V gene lookup returns CDR1 SGHVS and CDR2 FQNEAQ. The length of the CDR3 is 16 residues. Trimming took 1 base from V and 7 from J, leaving 17 bases between them. The CDR3 protein is CASSLVGGANWQPQHF. The CDR3 coding sequence is TGTGCCAGCAGCTTAGTCGGGGGGGCGAATTGGCAGCCCCAGCATTTT.

V usage is TRBV6-4 and J usage is TRBJ2-1; no clear D. CDR1 MRHNA and CDR2 SNTAGT come from the germline V gene. Trimming removed 0 bases from V and 7 bases from J, with 4 bases in between. This CDR3 has 12 amino acids. The DNA for the CDR3 is TGTGCCAGCAGTGACTCCGAGAATGAGCAGTTCTTC. Residues: CASSDSENEQFF.

The rearrangement joins TRBV15 to TRBJ1-2, with TRBD1 as a possible D gene (6 bases). The CDR3 is made up of 15 amino acids. Deletions cut 0 bases from V and 4 bases from J, with 12 bases between. Germline assignment: CDR1 LNHNV and CDR2 YYDKDF (reference sequence). The CDR3 sequence: CATSRDYREAYGYTF. The CDR3 DNA is TGTGCCACCAGCAGAGACTACAGGGAAGCCTATGGCTACACCTTC.

The V and J genes are TRBV18 and TRBJ2-7; 9 nucleotides match TRBD1. The junction had 6 bases not matched to a gene; V was cut back by 5 bases and J by 4 bases. This CDR3 is built from 14 residues. CDR1 is KGHSH, CDR2 LQKENI, per germline. Here the CDR3 reads CASSGGQGLYEQYF. Here the CDR3 DNA reads TGTGCCAGCTCAGGGGGACAGGGTTTATACGAGCAGTACTTC.